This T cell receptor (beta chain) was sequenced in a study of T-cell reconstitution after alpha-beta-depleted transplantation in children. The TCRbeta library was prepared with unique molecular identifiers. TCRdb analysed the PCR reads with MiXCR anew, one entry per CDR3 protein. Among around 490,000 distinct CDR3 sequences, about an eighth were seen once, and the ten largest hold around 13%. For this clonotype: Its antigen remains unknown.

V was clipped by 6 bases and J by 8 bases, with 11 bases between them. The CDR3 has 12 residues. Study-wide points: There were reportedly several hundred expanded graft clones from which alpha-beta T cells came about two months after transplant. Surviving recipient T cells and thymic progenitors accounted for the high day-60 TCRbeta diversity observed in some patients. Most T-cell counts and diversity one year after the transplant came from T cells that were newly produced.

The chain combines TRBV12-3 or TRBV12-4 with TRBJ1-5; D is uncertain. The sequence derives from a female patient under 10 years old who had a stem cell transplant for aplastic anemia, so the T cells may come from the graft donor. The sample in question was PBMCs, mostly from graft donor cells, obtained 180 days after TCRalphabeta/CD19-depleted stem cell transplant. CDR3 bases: TGTGCCAGCAGCAAACCGGAAGAGCCCCAGCATTTT. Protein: CASSKPEEPQHF.